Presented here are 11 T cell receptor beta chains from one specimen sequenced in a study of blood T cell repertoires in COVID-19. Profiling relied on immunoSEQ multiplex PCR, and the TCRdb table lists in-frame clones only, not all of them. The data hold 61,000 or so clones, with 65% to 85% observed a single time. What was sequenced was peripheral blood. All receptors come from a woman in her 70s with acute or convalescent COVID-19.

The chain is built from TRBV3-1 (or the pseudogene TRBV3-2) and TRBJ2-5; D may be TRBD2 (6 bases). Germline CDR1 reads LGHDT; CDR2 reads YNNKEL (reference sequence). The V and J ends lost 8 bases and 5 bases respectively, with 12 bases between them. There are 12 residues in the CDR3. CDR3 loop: CASPGGGETQYF. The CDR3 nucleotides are TGTGCCAGCCCCGGGGGAGGCGAGACCCAGTACTTC.

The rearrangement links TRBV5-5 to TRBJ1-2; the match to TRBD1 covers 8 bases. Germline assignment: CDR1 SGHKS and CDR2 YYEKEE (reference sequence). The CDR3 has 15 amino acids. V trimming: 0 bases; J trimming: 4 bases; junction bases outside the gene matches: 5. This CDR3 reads CASSLGGQGRYGYTF. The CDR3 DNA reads TGTGCCAGCAGCTTGGGTGGACAGGGACGCTATGGCTACACCTTC.

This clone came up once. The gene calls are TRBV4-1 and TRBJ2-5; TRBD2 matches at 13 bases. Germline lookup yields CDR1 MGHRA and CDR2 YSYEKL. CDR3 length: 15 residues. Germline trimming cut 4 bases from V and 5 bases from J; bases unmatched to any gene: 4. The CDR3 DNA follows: TGCGCCAGCAGCCGGGGACTAGCGGGGTTGGAGACCCAGTACTTC. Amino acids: CASSRGLAGLETQYF.

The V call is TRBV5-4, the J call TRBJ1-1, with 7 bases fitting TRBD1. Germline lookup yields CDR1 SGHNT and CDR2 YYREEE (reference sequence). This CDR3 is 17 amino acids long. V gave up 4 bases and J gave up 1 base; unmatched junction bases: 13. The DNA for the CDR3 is TGTGCCAGCAGCCAGGGGACAGCACCTGGCTCGAACACTGAAGCTTTCTTT. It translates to CASSQGTAPGSNTEAFF.

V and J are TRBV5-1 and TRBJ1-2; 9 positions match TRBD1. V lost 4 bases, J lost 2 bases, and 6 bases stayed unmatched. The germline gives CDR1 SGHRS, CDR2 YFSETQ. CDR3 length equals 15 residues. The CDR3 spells CASSPAGTGNYGYTF. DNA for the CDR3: TGCGCCAGCAGCCCGGCCGGGACAGGGAACTATGGCTACACCTTC. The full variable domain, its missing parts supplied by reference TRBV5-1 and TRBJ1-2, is KAGVTQTPRYLIKTRGQQVTLSCSPISGHRSVSWYQQTPGQGLQFLFEYFSETQRNKGNFPGRFSGRQFSNSRSEMNVSTLELGDSALYLCASSPAGTGNYGYTFGSGTRLTVV.

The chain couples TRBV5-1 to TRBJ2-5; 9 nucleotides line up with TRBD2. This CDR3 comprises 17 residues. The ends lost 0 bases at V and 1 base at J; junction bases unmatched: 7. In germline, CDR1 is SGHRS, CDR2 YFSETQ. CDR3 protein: CASSLGVRSGGQETQYF. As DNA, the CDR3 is TGCGCCAGCAGCTTGGGGGTACGTAGCGGGGGCCAAGAGACCCAGTACTTC.

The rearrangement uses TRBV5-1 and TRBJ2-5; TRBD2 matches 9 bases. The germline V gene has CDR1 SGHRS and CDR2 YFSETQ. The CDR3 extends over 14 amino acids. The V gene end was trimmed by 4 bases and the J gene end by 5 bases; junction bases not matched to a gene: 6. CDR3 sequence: CASSQAGLAETQYF. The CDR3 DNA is TGCGCCAGCAGCCAAGCCGGACTAGCGGAGACCCAGTACTTC.

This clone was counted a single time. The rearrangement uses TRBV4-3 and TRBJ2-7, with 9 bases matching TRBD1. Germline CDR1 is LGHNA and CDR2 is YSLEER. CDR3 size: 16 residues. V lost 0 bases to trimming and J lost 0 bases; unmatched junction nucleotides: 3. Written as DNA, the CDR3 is TGCGCCAGCAGCCAAGACTGGACAGGGGTCTCCTACGAGCAGTACTTC. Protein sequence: CASSQDWTGVSYEQYF.

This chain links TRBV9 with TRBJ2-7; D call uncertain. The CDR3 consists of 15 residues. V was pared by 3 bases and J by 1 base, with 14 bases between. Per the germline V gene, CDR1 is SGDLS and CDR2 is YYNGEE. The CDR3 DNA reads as TGTGCCAGCAGCGCTGTCAGTGCACCTTCCTACGAGCAGTACTTC. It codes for CASSAVSAPSYEQYF. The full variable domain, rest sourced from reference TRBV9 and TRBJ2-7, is DSGVTQTPKHLITATGQRVTLRCSPRSGDLSVYWYQQSLDQGLQFLIQYYNGEERAKGNILERFSAQQFPDLHSELNLSSLELGDSALYFCASSAVSAPSYEQYFGPGTRLTVT.

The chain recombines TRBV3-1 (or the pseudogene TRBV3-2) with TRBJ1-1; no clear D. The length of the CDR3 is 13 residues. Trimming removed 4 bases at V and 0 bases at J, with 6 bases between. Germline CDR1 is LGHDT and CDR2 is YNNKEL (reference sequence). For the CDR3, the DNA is TGTGCCAGCAGCCGCGCCCTGAACACTGAAGCTTTCTTT. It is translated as CASSRALNTEAFF.

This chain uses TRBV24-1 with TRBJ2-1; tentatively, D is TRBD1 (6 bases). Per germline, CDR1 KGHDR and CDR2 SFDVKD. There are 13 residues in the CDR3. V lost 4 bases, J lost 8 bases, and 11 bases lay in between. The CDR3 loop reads CATSDWTEDEQFF. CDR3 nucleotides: TGTGCCACCAGTGACTGGACAGAAGATGAGCAGTTCTTC.